The text below deals with one T cell receptor beta chain. The antigen remains undetermined. One junction end does not reproduce the germline sequence, and a read error may be involved. This sample is drawn from a study of glioma-infiltrating T cells. General observations from the study: Patients with low tissue-blood divergence carried a signature set of shared blood CDR3 motifs. Tissue and blood shared very few CDR3 sequences.

Germline CDR1 reads DFQATT; CDR2 reads SNEGSKA (reference sequence). The CDR3 consists of 15 residues. Amplification of TCR alpha and beta CDR3 regions from RNA used iRepertoire nested multiplex PCR. One-step reverse transcription and amplification started from roughly 100-400 ng of tissue mRNA or PBMC total RNA. Using its own MiXCR run on the multiplex PCR reads, TCRdb lists one record per CDR3 protein. The sample yields 300,000 to 450,000 distinct CDR3 sequences, about two fifths seen once. This TCR came from a human donor with low-grade glioma or glioblastoma, undergoing nonglioma brain surgery, or in good health (not recorded which). Sequencing used glioma tissue, nonneoplastic brain tissue, or PBMCs (not recorded which). V usage is TRBV20-1 and J usage is TRBJ1-2; 10 nucleotides match TRBD1. The CDR3 region has the DNA TGCAGTCCCAGGCCCGGGACAGGGGCTCCCTATGGCTACAACTTC. Its translation is CSPRPGTGAPYGYNF.